This T cell receptor (beta chain) was captured in a study of T cells in Graves' hyperthyroidism and ophthalmopathy. Study findings and constraints: Most thyroid-expanded clonotypes above 0.001 were also found in blood.

This clonotype was seen many times. Its antigen is currently unknown. Using RNA transcripts as the source, TCR beta CDR3 regions were amplified. The TCR CDR3 was amplified in a first-round RT-PCR using the HTBI primer set. A single record per CDR3 protein comes from TCRdb applying MiXCR to the multiplex PCR reads. The data show some 570,000 distinct CDR3 sequences, 15% to 20% seen once. Germline V gives CDR1 MDHEN, CDR2 SYDVKM. Between the trimmed V and J ends, which lost 3 bases and 7 bases, there was a span of 10 bases. The CDR3 has 12 residues. This receptor was obtained from a woman in her late teens or twenties with Graves' ophthalmopathy. Input material: blood. The J gene is TRBJ2-7, the V gene TRBV28; D possibly corresponds to TRBD2 (6 bases). CDR3 sequence: CASSLKGGEQYF. CDR3 bases: TGTGCCAGCAGTTTGAAGGGAGGAGAGCAGTACTTC.